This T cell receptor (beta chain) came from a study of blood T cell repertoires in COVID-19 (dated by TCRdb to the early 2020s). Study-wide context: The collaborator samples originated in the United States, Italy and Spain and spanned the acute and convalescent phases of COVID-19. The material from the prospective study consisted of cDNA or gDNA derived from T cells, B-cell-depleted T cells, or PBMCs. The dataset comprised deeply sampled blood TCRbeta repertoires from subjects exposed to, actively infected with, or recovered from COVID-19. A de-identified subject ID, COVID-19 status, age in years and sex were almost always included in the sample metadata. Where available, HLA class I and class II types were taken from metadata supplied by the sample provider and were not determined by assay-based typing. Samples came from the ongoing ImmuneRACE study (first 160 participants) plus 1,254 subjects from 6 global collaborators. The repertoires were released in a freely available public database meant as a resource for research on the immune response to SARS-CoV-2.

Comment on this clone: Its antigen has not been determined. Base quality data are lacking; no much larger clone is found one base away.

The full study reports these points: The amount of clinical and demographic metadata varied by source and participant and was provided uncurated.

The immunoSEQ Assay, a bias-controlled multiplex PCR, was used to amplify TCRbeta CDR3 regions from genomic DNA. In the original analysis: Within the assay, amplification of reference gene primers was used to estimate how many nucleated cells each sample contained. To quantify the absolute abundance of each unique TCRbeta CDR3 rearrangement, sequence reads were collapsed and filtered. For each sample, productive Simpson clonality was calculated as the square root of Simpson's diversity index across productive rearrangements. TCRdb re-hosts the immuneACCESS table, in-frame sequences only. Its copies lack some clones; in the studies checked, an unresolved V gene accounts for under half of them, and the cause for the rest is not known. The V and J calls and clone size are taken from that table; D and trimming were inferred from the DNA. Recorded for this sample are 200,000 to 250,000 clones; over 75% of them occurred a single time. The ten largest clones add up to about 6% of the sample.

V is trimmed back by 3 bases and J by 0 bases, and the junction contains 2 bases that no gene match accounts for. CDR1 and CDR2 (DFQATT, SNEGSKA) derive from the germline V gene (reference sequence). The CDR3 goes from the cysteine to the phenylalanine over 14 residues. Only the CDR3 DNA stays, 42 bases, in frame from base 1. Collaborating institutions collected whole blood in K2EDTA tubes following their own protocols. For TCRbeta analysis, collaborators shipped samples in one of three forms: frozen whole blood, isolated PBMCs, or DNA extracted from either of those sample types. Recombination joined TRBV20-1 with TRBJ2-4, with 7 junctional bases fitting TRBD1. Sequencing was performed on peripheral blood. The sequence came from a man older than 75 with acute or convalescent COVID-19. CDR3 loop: CSASTGEAKNIQYF. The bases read TGCAGTGCTAGTACAGGGGAAGCCAAAAACATTCAGTACTTC.